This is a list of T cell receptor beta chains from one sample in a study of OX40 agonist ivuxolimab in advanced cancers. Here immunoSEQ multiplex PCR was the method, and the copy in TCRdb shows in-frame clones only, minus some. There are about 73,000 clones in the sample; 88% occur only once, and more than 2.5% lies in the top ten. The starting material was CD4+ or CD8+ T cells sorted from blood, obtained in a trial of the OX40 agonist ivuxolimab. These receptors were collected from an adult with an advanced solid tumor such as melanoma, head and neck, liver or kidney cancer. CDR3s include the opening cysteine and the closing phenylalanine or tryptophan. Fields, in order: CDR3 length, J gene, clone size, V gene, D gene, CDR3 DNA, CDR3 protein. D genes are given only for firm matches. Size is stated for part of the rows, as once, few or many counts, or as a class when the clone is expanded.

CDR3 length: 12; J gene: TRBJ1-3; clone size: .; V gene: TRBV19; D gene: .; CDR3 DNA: TGTGCCAGCGAAAGCTCTGGAAACACCATATATTTT; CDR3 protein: CASESSGNTIYF
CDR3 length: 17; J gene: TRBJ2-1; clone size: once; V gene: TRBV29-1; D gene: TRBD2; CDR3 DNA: TGCAGCGCCGAACGACTAGCGGGGACAAGCTCCTACAATGAGCAGTTCTTC; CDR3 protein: CSAERLAGTSSYNEQFF
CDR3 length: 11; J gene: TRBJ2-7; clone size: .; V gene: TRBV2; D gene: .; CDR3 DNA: TGTGCCAGCAGTGGGCATCGGGAGCAGTACTTC; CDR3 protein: CASSGHREQYF
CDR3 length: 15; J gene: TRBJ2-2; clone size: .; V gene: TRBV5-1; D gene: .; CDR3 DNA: TGCGCCAGCAGCTCTGGGGAAAGAAACACCGGGGAGCTGTTTTTT; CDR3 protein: CASSSGERNTGELFF
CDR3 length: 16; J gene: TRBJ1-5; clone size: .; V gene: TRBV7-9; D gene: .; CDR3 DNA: TGTGCCAGCAGCAGAGGGGGGGAAGGGCGCAATCAGCCCCAGCATTTT; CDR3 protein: CASSRGGEGRNQPQHF
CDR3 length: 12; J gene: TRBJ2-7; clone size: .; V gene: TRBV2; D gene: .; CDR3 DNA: TGTGCCAGTTCCGACACCCCTTACGAGCAGTACTTC; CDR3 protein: CASSDTPYEQYF
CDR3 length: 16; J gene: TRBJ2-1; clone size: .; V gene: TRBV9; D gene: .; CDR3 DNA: TGTGCCAGCACCAAAACCCAGAGCGGACTCTACAATGAGCAGTTCTTC; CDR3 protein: CASTKTQSGLYNEQFF
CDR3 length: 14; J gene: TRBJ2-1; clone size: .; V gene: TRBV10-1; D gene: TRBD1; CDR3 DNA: TGCGCCAGCAGACCGGGACAGGGTAACCATGAGCAGTTCTTC; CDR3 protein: CASRPGQGNHEQFF
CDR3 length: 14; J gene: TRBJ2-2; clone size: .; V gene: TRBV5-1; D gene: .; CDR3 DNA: TGCGCCAGCAGCCAGGACTATAACACCGGGGAGCTGTTTTTT; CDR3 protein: CASSQDYNTGELFF
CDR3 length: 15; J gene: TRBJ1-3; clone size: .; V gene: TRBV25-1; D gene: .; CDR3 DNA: TGTGCCAGCAGTCTCTCCGGTAACTCTGGAAACACCATATATTTT; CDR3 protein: CASSLSGNSGNTIYF
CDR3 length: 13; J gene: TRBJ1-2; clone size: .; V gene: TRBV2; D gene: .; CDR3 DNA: TGTGCCAGCCAGGACCCCACGTACTATGGCTACACCTTC; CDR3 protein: CASQDPTYYGYTF
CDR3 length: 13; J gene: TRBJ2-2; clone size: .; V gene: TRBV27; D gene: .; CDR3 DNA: TGTGCCAGCAGTTCCGTTAACACCGGGGAGCTGTTTTTT; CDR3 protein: CASSSVNTGELFF
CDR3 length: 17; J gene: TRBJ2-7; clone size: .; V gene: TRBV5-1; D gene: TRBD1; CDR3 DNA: TGCGCCAGCAGCTCGTCGGCCGGGACAGGGATAACTTACGAGCAGTACTTC; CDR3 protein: CASSSSAGTGITYEQYF
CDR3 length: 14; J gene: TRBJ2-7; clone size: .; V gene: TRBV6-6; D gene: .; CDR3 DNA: TGTGCCAGCAGTTCATCAGGGTTAACCTACGAGCAGTACTTC; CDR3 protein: CASSSSGLTYEQYF
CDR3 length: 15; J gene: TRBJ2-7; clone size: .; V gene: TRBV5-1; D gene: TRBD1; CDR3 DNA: TGCGCCAGCAGCATTCGGACAGGGGGCACGTACGAGCAGTACTTC; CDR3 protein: CASSIRTGGTYEQYF
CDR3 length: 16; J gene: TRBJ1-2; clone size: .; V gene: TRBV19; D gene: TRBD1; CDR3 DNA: TGTGCCAGTAGTCCCAGGGGGGACAGCACTAACTATGGCTACACCTTC; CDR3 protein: CASSPRGDSTNYGYTF
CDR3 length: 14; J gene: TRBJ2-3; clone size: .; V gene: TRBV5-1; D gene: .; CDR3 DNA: TGCGCCAGCAGCCCGGGTCATGATACAGATACGCAGTATTTT; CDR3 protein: CASSPGHDTDTQYF
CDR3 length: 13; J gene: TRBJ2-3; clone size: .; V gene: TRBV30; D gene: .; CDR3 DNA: TGTGCCTGGAGTGTAAACCAGAGAGATACGCAGTATTTT; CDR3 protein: CAWSVNQRDTQYF
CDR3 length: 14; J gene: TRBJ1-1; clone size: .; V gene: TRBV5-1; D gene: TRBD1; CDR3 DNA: TGCGCCAGCAGCTCGACAGGGCGGAACACTGAAGCTTTCTTT; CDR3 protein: CASSSTGRNTEAFF
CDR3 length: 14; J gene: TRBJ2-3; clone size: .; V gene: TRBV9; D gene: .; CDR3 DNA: TGTGCCAGCACTCCTCGGGGTCTGGCAGATACGCAGTATTTT; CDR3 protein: CASTPRGLADTQYF
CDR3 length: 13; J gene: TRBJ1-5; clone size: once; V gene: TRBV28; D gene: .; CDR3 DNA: TGTGCCAGCAGTTTCGGGGGCAATCAGCCCCAGCATTTT; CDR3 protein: CASSFGGNQPQHF
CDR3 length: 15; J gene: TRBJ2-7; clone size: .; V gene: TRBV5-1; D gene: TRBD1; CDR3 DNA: TGCGCCAGCAGCCCGACAGGGGAGATCTCCTACGAGCAGTACTTC; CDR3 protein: CASSPTGEISYEQYF
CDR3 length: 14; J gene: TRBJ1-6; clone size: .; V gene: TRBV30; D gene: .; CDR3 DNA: TGTGCCTGGACCGCGGGACTTTATAATTCACCCCTCCACTTT; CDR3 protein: CAWTAGLYNSPLHF
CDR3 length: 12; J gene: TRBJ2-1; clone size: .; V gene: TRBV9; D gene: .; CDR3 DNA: TGTGCCAGCAGTCATGACTTTAATGAGCAGTTCTTC; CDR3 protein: CASSHDFNEQFF
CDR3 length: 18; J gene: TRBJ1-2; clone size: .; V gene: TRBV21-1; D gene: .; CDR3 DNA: TGTGCCAGCAGCAAAGGGAACAAAGCCGCAGGGGGCGACTATGGCTACACCTTC; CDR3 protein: CASSKGNKAAGGDYGYTF
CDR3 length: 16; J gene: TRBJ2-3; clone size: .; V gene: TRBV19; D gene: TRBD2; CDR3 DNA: TGTACCAGTACGATATCTAGCGGGAGGGTTGAAGATACGCAGTATTTT; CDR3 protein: CTSTISSGRVEDTQYF
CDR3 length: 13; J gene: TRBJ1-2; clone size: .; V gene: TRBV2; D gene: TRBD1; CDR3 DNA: TGTGCCAGCGTAAGGGACAGCAACTATGGCTACACCTTC; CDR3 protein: CASVRDSNYGYTF
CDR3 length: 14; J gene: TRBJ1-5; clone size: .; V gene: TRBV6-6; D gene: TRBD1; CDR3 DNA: TGTGCCAGCAGCCCAGACAGGGGGGGACAGCCCCAGCATTTT; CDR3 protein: CASSPDRGGQPQHF
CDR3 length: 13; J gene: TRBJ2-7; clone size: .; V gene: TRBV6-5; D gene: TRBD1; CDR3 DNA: TGTGCCAGCAGCAACCGGGACAGGGGGGGGCAGTACTTC; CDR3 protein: CASSNRDRGGQYF
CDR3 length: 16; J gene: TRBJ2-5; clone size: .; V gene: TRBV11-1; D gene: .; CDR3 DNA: TGTGCCAGCAGCTTCCCACGGCTGGCAGACCAAGAGACCCAGTACTTC; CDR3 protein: CASSFPRLADQETQYF
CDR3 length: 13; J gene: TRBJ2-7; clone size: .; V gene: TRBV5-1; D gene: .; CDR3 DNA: TGCGCCAGCAGCTTGGGGAGTCTGGACGAGCAGTACTTC; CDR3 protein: CASSLGSLDEQYF
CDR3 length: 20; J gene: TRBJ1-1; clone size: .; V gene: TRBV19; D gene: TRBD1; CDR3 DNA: TGTGCCAGTAGCGACCGGGACAGGGGGTCATGGCTAGGTATGAACACTGAAGCTTTCTTT; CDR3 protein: CASSDRDRGSWLGMNTEAFF
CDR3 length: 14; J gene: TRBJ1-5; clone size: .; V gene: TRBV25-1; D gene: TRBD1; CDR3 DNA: TGTGCCAGCAGACAGGGGGGGTCCCATCAGCCCCAGCATTTT; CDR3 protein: CASRQGGSHQPQHF
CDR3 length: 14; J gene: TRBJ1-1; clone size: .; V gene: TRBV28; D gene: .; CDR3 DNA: TGTGCCAGCAGTTTGACGGGATCTTACACTGAAGCTTTCTTT; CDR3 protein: CASSLTGSYTEAFF
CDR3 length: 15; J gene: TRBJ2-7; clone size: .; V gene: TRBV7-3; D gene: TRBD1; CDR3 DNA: TGTGCCAGCAGCTCCATCGGACAGGGTTCCTACGAGCAGTACTTC; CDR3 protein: CASSSIGQGSYEQYF
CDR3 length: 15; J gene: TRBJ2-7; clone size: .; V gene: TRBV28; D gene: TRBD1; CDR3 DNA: TGTGCCAGCAGTTTTTGGGACAGGTTCTCCTACGAGCAGTACTTC; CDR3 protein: CASSFWDRFSYEQYF
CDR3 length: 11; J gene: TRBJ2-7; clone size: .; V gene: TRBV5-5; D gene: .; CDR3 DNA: TGTGCCAGCGAGAGCTCCTACGAGCAGTACTTC; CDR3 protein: CASESSYEQYF
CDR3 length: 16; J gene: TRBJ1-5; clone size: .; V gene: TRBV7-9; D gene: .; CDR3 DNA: TGTGCCAGCAGCTTAGGAACAGGGCCCCCCAATTTGCCCCAGCATTTT; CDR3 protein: CASSLGTGPPNLPQHF
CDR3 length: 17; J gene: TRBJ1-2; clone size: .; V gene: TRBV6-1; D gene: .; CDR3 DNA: TGTGCCAGCAGTGAAGGGGCCGACAGCGGAGGGTCTTATGGCTACACCTTC; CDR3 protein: CASSEGADSGGSYGYTF
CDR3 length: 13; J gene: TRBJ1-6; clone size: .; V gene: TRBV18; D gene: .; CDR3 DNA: TGTGCCAGCTCACCGCAGGATAATTCACCCCTCCACTTT; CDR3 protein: CASSPQDNSPLHF
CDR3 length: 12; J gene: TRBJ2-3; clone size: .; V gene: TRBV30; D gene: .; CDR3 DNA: TGTGCCTGGGGACTGCTCACAGATACGCAGTATTTT; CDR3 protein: CAWGLLTDTQYF
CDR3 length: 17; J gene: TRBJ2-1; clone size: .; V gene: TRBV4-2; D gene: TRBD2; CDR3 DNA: TGTGCCAGCAGCCAAGGGCTCATGGCGGGAGGAGAAAATGAGCAGTTCTTC; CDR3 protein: CASSQGLMAGGENEQFF